The rows below give T cell receptor beta chains drawn from one sample of a study of cytomegalovirus exposure and HLA in healthy donors. Only in-frame clones appear in the TCRdb table, and some are missing; sequencing was by immunoSEQ multiplex PCR. The table has around 150,000 clones, about 65% seen once. The specimen sequenced was PBMCs. The receptors were sampled from a man aged 35 to 55 in good health and CMV-seropositive. Both conserved end residues are part of each CDR3. D genes are given only for firm matches. Rows give clone size only sometimes, using once, few, many, or a class for an expanded clone.

TRBJ2-7 | 11 | few | TRBD1 | TRBV5-1 | CASSTDRDQYF | TGCGCCAGCAGCACGGACAGGGACCAGTACTTC
TRBJ1-3 | 16 | . | . | TRBV4-1 | CASSLARDTSGNTIYF | TGCGCCAGCAGCCTCGCCAGGGATACCTCTGGAAACACCATATATTTT
TRBJ2-7 | 16 | . | TRBD1 | TRBV6-5 | CASSSPGQGANYEQYF | TGTGCCAGCAGTTCCCCGGGACAGGGGGCTAACTACGAGCAGTACTTC
TRBJ1-2 | 15 | . | . | TRBV12-5 | CASGQQGGGLGGYTF | TGTGCTAGTGGTCAGCAAGGGGGAGGGTTGGGTGGCTACACCTTC
TRBJ1-1 | 14 | . | TRBD1 | TRBV11-2 | CASSSGTANTEAFF | TGTGCCAGCAGCTCCGGGACAGCGAACACTGAAGCTTTCTTT
TRBJ2-2 | 16 | . | TRBD1 | TRBV5-5 | CASSPRDRGNTGELFF | TGTGCCAGCAGCCCCCGGGACAGGGGGAACACCGGGGAGCTGTTTTTT
TRBJ2-4 | 16 | . | TRBD2 | TRBV19 | CASTRGGGIAKNIQYF | TGTGCCAGTACCCGAGGCGGGGGGATAGCCAAAAACATTCAGTACTTC
TRBJ2-6 | 15 | . | . | TRBV6-5 | CASSYGSSGANVLTF | TGTGCCAGCAGTTACGGTAGCTCTGGGGCCAACGTCCTGACTTTC
TRBJ2-1 | 14 | . | . | TRBV9 | CASSPSGGRDEQFF | TGTGCCAGCAGCCCCTCGGGGGGCCGGGATGAGCAGTTCTTC
TRBJ1-1 | 13 | . | . | TRBV10-3 | CASSQATVTEAFF | TGTGCCTCCAGCCAGGCTACGGTCACTGAAGCTTTCTTT
TRBJ2-1 | 17 | . | TRBD2 | TRBV7-2 | CASSLGVGLAGSGMQFF | TGTGCCAGCAGCTTAGGGGTGGGACTAGCGGGGTCCGGAATGCAGTTCTTC
TRBJ1-1 | 13 | once | . | TRBV12-5 | CASGSGVRTEAFF | TGTGCTAGTGGATCAGGGGTAAGAACTGAAGCTTTCTTT
TRBJ2-1 | 14 | . | TRBD1 | TRBV7-3 | CASSRDSLMNEQFF | TGTGCCAGTTCCCGGGACAGCCTCATGAATGAGCAGTTCTTC
TRBJ1-4 | 15 | . | . | TRBV7-9 | CASSYRGLGNEKLFF | TGTGCCAGCAGTTACCGGGGACTGGGGAATGAAAAACTGTTTTTT
TRBJ1-6 | 13 | few | . | TRBV11-2 | CAPGGADASPLHF | TGTGCCCCCGGGGGGGCCGATGCGTCACCCCTCCACTTT
TRBJ1-4 | 14 | . | . | TRBV6-5 | CASSYGQYGEKLFF | TGTGCCAGCAGTTACGGACAGTATGGTGAAAAACTGTTTTTT
TRBJ1-1 | 14 | . | . | TRBV19 | CASSTRGSSTEAFF | TGTGCCAGTAGTACTCGGGGGAGTTCCACTGAAGCTTTCTTT
TRBJ1-1 | 14 | . | . | TRBV10-3 | CAISDLPGTRRVFF | TGTGCCATCAGTGATTTGCCCGGGACTAGGAGGGTTTTCTTT
TRBJ2-3 | 13 | . | . | TRBV11-2 | CASSRGSTDTQYF | TGTGCCAGCAGCCGGGGAAGCACAGATACGCAGTATTTT
TRBJ1-5 | 13 | . | . | TRBV11-1 | CASSLDRDQPQHF | TGTGCCAGCAGCTTAGACAGGGATCAGCCCCAGCATTTT
TRBJ1-5 | 15 | . | . | TRBV29-1 | CSVGWDTYSNQPQHF | TGCAGCGTTGGGTGGGACACCTATAGCAATCAGCCCCAGCATTTT
TRBJ2-2 | 14 | . | TRBD1 | TRBV9 | CASSVDRGPGELFF | TGTGCCAGCAGCGTAGACAGGGGGCCCGGGGAGCTGTTTTTT
TRBJ1-6 | 14 | few | . | TRBV5-6 | CASSLGRNNSPLHF | TGTGCCAGCAGCTTGGGGCGGAATAATTCACCCCTCCACTTT
TRBJ2-3 | 16 | few | . | TRBV15 | CATSRDVLLTADTQYF | TGTGCCACCAGCAGAGACGTCCTGCTCACGGCAGATACGCAGTATTTT
TRBJ2-7 | 15 | . | . | TRBV4-1 | CASSQVYWGEGEQYF | TGCGCCAGCAGCCAAGTTTACTGGGGGGAAGGGGAGCAGTACTTC
TRBJ1-1 | 13 | . | TRBD1 | TRBV6-5 | CASSESGGTEAFF | TGTGCCAGCAGTGAATCAGGGGGCACTGAAGCTTTCTTT
TRBJ2-1 | 15 | . | TRBD1 | TRBV4-3 | CASSRAGTGANEQFF | TGCGCCAGCAGCCGGGCCGGGACAGGGGCCAATGAGCAGTTCTTC
TRBJ2-7 | 14 | . | TRBD2 | TRBV9 | CASSAGGISYEQYF | TGTGCCAGCAGCGCGGGGGGGATCTCCTACGAGCAGTACTTC
TRBJ1-1 | 16 | once | TRBD1 | TRBV5-1 | CASSLVSGTGLGEAFF | TGCGCCAGCAGCTTGGTATCCGGGACAGGGTTGGGTGAAGCTTTCTTT
TRBJ2-7 | 15 | . | . | TRBV21-1 | CASSKQPGGSYEQYF | TGTGCCAGCAGCAAACAACCAGGGGGAAGCTACGAGCAGTACTTC
TRBJ1-3 | 12 | once | . | TRBV9 | CASSVAGDTIYF | TGTGCCAGCAGCGTCGCGGGGGACACCATATATTTT
TRBJ1-1 | 14 | . | . | TRBV4-1 | CASRGEWRNTEAFF | TGCGCCAGCAGGGGAGAGTGGCGGAACACTGAAGCTTTCTTT
TRBJ2-7 | 16 | . | . | TRBV5-6 | CASSFPGQGGSYEQYF | TGTGCCAGCAGCTTCCCCGGCCAGGGTGGATCCTACGAGCAGTACTTC
TRBJ2-3 | 15 | . | . | TRBV2 | CASSERTFEGDTQYF | TGTGCCAGCAGTGAACGCACCTTCGAGGGAGATACGCAGTATTTT
TRBJ2-5 | 15 | . | TRBD2 | TRBV19 | CASSPDSGNGETQYF | TGTGCCAGTAGTCCAGACAGCGGGAATGGGGAGACCCAGTACTTC
TRBJ1-1 | 15 | . | . | TRBV4-3 | CASSQDRPGVTEAFF | TGCGCCAGCAGCCAAGATAGGCCCGGGGTCACTGAAGCTTTCTTT
TRBJ1-1 | 13 | . | . | TRBV7-3 | CASSLEDRSEAFF | TGTGCCAGCAGCTTGGAGGATAGGAGTGAAGCTTTCTTT
TRBJ2-7 | 15 | . | TRBD1 | TRBV7-9 | CASSSYLDRVYEQYF | TGTGCCAGCAGCTCCTACCTCGACAGGGTGTACGAGCAGTACTTC
TRBJ1-4 | 15 | . | . | TRBV5-6 | CASSLADRLREKLFF | TGTGCCAGCAGCTTGGCGGACAGATTAAGGGAAAAACTGTTTTTT
TRBJ1-3 | 14 | few | . | TRBV6-5 | CASSLRSTGNTIYF | TGTGCCAGCAGTTTGAGGTCGACTGGAAACACCATATATTTT